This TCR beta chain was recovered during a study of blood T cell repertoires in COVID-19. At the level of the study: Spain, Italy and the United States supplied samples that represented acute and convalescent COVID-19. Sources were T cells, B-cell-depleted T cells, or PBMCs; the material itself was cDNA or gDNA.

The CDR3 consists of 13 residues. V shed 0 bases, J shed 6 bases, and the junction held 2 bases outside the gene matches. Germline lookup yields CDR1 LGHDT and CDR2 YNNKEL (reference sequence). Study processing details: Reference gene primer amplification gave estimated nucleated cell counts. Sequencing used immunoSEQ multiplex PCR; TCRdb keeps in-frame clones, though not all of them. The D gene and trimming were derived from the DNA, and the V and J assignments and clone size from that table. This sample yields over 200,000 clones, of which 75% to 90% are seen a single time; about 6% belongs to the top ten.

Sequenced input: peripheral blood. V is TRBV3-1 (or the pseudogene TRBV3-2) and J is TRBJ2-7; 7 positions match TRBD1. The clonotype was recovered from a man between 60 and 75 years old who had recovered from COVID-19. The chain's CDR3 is CASSQEGGGEQYF. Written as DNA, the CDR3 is TGTGCCAGCAGCCAAGAAGGGGGCGGCGAGCAGTACTTC.